The 7 T cell receptor beta chains below were found in one sample sequenced in a study of control samples from healthy donors and cancer patients. Assay: immunoSEQ multiplex PCR; the TCRdb copy retains only in-frame clones and omits some. The sample records around 120,000 clones, roughly 91% being singletons. Sequenced sample: PBMCs. The receptors shown here come from a man in his fifties or sixties with head and neck cancer.

The rearrangement joins TRBV6-6 to TRBJ1-6, with D perhaps matching TRBD1 (6 bases). V gave up 6 bases and J gave up 14 bases, with 11 bases separating them. Germline V lookup: CDR1 MNHNY, CDR2 SVGAGI (reference sequence). The CDR3 consists of 11 residues. CDR3 in amino acids: CASSTNRALHF. The CDR3 DNA follows: TGTGCCAGCAGCACAAACAGGGCCCTCCACTTT.

This rearrangement joins TRBV10-3 to TRBJ1-2, with 11 bases aligning to TRBD1. V lost 4 bases to trimming and J lost 7 bases; unmatched junction nucleotides: 8. The CDR3 contains 15 residues. Germline V lookup: CDR1 ENHRY, CDR2 SYGVKD. CDR3 residues: CAISVPGQGAGGYTF. In DNA, the CDR3 is TGTGCCATCAGTGTCCCCGGACAGGGGGCAGGTGGCTACACCTTC.

The chain is built from TRBV5-5 and TRBJ1-4; 7 bases are shared with TRBD1. The junction had 11 bases not matched to a gene; V was cut back by 6 bases and J by 6 bases. The CDR3 has 15 amino acids. Germline-derived CDR1 and CDR2 are SGHKS and YYEKEE (reference sequence). This CDR3 reads CASNIVPGQYEKLFF. DNA of the CDR3: TGTGCCAGCAATATTGTACCGGGACAGTATGAAAAACTGTTTTTT.

The chain uses TRBV20-1 and TRBJ2-7; D gene ambiguous. CDR3 length: 11 amino acids. V dropped 6 bases and J dropped 3 bases, with 9 bases sitting between them. Germline V gives CDR1 DFQATT, CDR2 SNEGSKA (reference sequence). This CDR3 reads CSAQLSYEQYF. The CDR3 region has the DNA TGCAGTGCGCAACTTAGCTACGAGCAGTACTTC.

This chain links TRBV27 with TRBJ1-6; maybe TRBD1 (6 bases). The CDR3 is 14 amino acids. Germline V CDR1 and CDR2: MNHEY, SMNVEV (reference sequence). Trimming stripped 5 bases from V and 10 bases from J, with 15 bases between. The CDR3 DNA reads TGTGCCAGCAGTGCCCAGCTCAGGGGATCACCCCTCCACTTT. This sequence encodes CASSAQLRGSPLHF.

V usage is TRBV7-2 and J usage is TRBJ2-3; no firm D call. The CDR3 has 16 amino acids. In germline, CDR1 is SGHTA, CDR2 FQGNSA. V lost 5 bases and J lost 7, with 22 bases in between. Here the CDR3 DNA reads TGTGCCAGCAGCCCCCTACCGGGTTCCTCTTTAAATACGCAGTATTTT. It codes for CASSPLPGSSLNTQYF.

This sequence joins TRBV27 and TRBJ2-7; 7 nucleotides agree with TRBD1. The CDR3 spans 14 residues. Per the germline V gene, CDR1 is MNHEY and CDR2 is SMNVEV (reference sequence). J lost 0 bases, V lost 5 bases, and 4 bases had no gene match. This CDR3 is CASSLGTASYEQYF. DNA for the CDR3: TGTGCCAGCAGTCTCGGGACAGCCTCCTACGAGCAGTACTTC.